This entry lists 8 T cell receptor beta chains sequenced from one sample in a study of response to subunit inactivated influenza vaccine. MiXCR was run by TCRdb on the RT-PCR reads, yielding one entry per CDR3 protein. The sample yields about 540,000 distinct CDR3 sequences, around 25% seen once. The same specimen was also included in a second study, on T cells expressing NK-cell markers. As reported in that work: Scientists made TCR beta cDNA using 5'RACE template switching with UMIs.

The sample here was CD4+ T cells sorted from PBMCs, taken 11 to 12 days after vaccination. Receptors were obtained from a man in his fifties or sixties who received an inactivated influenza vaccine.

This clonotype turned up a few times. This chain links TRBV6-5 with TRBJ2-2; 7 bases agree with TRBD1. The CDR3 is 16 residues long. Trimming at V came to 0 bases and at J to 4 bases, leaving 5 bases not matched to a gene. CDR1 and CDR2 from the germline V gene are MNHEY and SVGAGI. The CDR3 DNA follows: TGTGCCAGCAGTTACTCAGGGGGCGCGGGCACCGGGGAGCTGTTTTTT. It yields the protein CASSYSGGAGTGELFF.

This chain uses TRBV7-3 with TRBJ1-1, with a weak D call TRBD1 (6 bases). V shed 4 bases and J shed 7 bases, with 10 bases lying between them. The CDR3 extends over 12 amino acids. Germline CDR1 and CDR2: SGHTA and FQGTGA. CDR3 in amino acids: CASSSRGGEAFF. DNA of the CDR3: TGTGCCAGCAGCTCCAGGGGAGGTGAAGCTTTCTTT.

This clonotype was picked up a small number of times. The CDR3 loop is CASRTVLSEQYF. As DNA, the CDR3 is TGTGCCAGTAGAACCGTGCTTTCCGAGCAGTACTTC. The chain joins TRBV28 to TRBJ2-7; no definite D call. From germline, CDR1 is MDHEN and CDR2 SYDVKM. The length of the CDR3 is 12 residues. Trimming left V 9 bases short and J 6 bases short, with 15 bases between.

There are many counts of this clonotype. The gene calls are TRBV5-1 and TRBJ2-1; D remains ambiguous. V was trimmed by 3 bases and J by 1 base, leaving 11 bases between them. CDR3 length: 15 amino acids. Germline CDR1 SGHRS, CDR2 YFSETQ. The CDR3 DNA sequence: TGCGCCAGCAGCTGGGGTCCGGGTTCCTACAATGAGCAGTTCTTC. Protein sequence: CASSWGPGSYNEQFF.

This clonotype showed up just a few times. The V and J genes are TRBV7-9 and TRBJ1-2; 8 nucleotides align to TRBD1. Germline lookup yields CDR1 SEHNR and CDR2 FQNEAQ (reference sequence). The CDR3 covers 13 residues. The V segment lost 6 bases and the J segment 3 bases; nucleotides outside the gene matches: 3. The CDR3 coding sequence is TGTGCCAGCAGAACGACAGGGGACTATGGCTACACCTTC. As protein: CASRTTGDYGYTF.

This clonotype was seen more than once but under ten times. This sequence joins TRBV29-1 and TRBJ1-1, with 7 positions matching TRBD1. The CDR3 has 12 residues. The V gene end was trimmed by 6 bases and the J gene end by 1 base; junction bases not matched to a gene: 2. CDR1 is SQVTM, CDR2 ANQGSEA, per germline. DNA of the CDR3: TGCAGCGTGTGGACAGGGAACACTGAAGCTTTCTTT. It specifies CSVWTGNTEAFF. The entire variable domain, with the rest obtained from reference TRBV29-1 and TRBJ1-1, is as follows: SAVISQKPSRDICQRGTSLTIQCQVDSQVTMMFWYRQQPGQSLTLIATANQGSEATYESGFVIDKFPISRPNLTFSTLTVSNMSPEDSSIYLCSVWTGNTEAFFGQGTRLTVV.

This sequence joins TRBV20-1 and TRBJ2-2, with D tentatively TRBD2 (6 bases). The germline CDR1 and CDR2 sequences are DFQATT and SNEGSKA (reference sequence). CDR3 length: 14 amino acids. Trimming stripped 5 bases from V and 7 bases from J, with 17 bases between. CDR3 bases: TGCAGTGCTTGGACCTCGGGGAGGAACGGGGAGCTGTTTTTT. Translating it yields CSAWTSGRNGELFF.

The rearrangement uses TRBV27 and TRBJ2-2; 9 bases map to TRBD1. Looked up from germline, CDR1 is MNHEY and CDR2 is SMNVEV (reference sequence). Unmatched junction bases numbered 1, after V lost 8 bases and J lost 3 bases. CDR3 length equals 13 residues. Written as DNA, the CDR3 is TGTGCCAGCTGGGACAGGGACACCGGGGAGCTGTTTTTT. Protein sequence: CASWDRDTGELFF.